This TCR beta chain is from a study of cytomegalovirus exposure and HLA in healthy donors. Study conclusions and caveats: Sequencing depth roughly uniform across donors was assumed in presence/absence analyses.

A remark on this clone: Its antigen is unknown.

With 60 Vbeta and 13 Jbeta primers, the PCR was carried out. Data came from immunoSEQ multiplex PCR; TCRdb stores just in-frame clones and leaves some out. The sample yields about 89,000 clones, 86% seen once. The germline V gene encodes CDR1 MGHRA and CDR2 YSYEKL. The V gene end was trimmed by 6 bases and the J gene end by 3 bases; junction bases not matched to a gene: 6. This CDR3 has 15 residues. The receptor comes from a man aged 30-40 years in good health and CMV-seropositive. V gene TRBV4-1 combines with J gene TRBJ2-2, with 8 bases lining up with TRBD1. Sequencing used PBMCs. For the CDR3, the DNA is TGCGCCAGCAGGCCCGGGACAGGTCACACCGGGGAGCTGTTTTTT. Its protein is CASRPGTGHTGELFF.